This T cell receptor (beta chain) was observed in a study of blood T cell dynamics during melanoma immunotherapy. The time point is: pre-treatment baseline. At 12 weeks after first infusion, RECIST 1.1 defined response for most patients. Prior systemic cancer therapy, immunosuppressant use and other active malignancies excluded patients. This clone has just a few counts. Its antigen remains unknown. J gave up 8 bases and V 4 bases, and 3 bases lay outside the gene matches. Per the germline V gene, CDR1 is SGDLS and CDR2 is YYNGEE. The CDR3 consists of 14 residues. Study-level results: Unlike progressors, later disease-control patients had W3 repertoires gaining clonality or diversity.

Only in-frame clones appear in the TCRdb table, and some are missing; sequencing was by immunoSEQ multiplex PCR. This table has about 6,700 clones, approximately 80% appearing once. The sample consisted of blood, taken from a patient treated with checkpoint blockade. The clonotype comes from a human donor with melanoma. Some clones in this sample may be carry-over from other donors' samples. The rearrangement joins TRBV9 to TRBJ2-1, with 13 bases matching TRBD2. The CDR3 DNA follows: TGTGCCAGCAGCACTAGCGGGAGGGTCGATGAGCAGTTCTTC. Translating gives CASSTSGRVDEQFF.